This T cell receptor (beta chain) appears in the sequencing data of a study of OX40 agonist ivuxolimab in advanced cancers. Blood was sampled at baseline, cycle 4 day 1, and cycle 7 day 1. Germline V gives CDR1 MNHEY, CDR2 SVGAGI. The CDR3 spans 15 residues. Trimming stripped 0 bases from V and 7 bases from J, with 15 bases between. Assay used: immunoSEQ multiplex PCR; TCRdb lists only in-frame clones, some missing. The sample lists about 45,000 clones, around 86% occurring once. The origin of this receptor is an adult with an advanced solid tumor such as melanoma, head and neck, liver or kidney cancer. The specimen was CD4+ or CD8+ T cells sorted from blood, collected in a trial of the OX40 agonist ivuxolimab. This chain connects TRBV6-5 to TRBJ1-2; tentative D call: TRBD1 (6 bases). The CDR3 bases are TGTGCCAGCAGTTACTCAGGACAGCCAAAGAGTGGCTACACCTTC. As protein: CASSYSGQPKSGYTF.